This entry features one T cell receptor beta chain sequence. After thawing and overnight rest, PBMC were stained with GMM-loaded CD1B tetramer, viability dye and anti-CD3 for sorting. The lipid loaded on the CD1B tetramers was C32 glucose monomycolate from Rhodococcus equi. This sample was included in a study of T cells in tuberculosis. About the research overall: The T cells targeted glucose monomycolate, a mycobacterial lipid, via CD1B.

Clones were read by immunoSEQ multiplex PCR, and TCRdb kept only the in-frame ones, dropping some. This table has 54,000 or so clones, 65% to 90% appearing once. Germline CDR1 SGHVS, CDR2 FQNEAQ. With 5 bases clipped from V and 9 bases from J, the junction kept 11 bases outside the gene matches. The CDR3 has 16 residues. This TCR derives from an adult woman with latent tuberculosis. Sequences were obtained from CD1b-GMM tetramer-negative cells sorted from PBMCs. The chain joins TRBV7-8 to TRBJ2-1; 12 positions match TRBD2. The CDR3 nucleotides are TGTGCCAGCAGCCCAGGACTAGCGGGGTCCAGGGGTGAGCAGTTCTTC. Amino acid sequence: CASSPGLAGSRGEQFF.